This T cell receptor (beta chain) was sequenced for a study of blood T cell repertoires in COVID-19. Study information: PBMCs, B-cell-depleted T cells, or T cells were the source of the cDNA or gDNA that made up the material.

In the original processing: The assay estimated nucleated cells by amplifying reference gene primers. The assay was immunoSEQ multiplex PCR, and TCRdb's table has in-frame clones only and misses some. The V and J calls and clone size were taken over from that table, and D and trimming were inferred from the DNA. The sample yields a few hundred thousand clones, 75% to 95% seen once. Germline values: CDR1 SGHKS, CDR2 YYEKEE (reference sequence). V lost 2 bases, J lost 0 bases, and 10 bases lay in between. The CDR3 length is 15 residues. Sequenced: peripheral blood. This chain uses TRBV5-5 with TRBJ2-3, with D possibly being TRBD1 (6 bases). The sequence derives from a person aged 18-35 years with COVID-19, enrolled during active disease. In nucleotides, the CDR3 is TGTGCCAGCAGCTTAGACAGGCCTAGCACAGATACGCAGTATTTT. This gives the protein CASSLDRPSTDTQYF.